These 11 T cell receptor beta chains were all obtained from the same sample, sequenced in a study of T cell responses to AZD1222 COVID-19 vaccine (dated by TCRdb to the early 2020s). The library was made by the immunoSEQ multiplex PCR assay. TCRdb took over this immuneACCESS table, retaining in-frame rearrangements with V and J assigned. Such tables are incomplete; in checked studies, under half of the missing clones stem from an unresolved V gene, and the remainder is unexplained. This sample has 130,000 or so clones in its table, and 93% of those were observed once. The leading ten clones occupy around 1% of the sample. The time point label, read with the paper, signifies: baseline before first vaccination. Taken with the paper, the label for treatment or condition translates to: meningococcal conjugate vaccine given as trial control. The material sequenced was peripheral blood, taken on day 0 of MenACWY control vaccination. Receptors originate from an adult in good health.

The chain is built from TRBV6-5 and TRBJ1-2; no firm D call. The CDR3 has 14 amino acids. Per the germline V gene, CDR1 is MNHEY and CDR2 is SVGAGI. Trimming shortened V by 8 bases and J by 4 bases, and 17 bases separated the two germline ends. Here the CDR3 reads CASRPPGTIYGYTF. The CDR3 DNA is TGTGCCAGCCGCCCCCCGGGAACCATCTATGGCTACACCTTC.

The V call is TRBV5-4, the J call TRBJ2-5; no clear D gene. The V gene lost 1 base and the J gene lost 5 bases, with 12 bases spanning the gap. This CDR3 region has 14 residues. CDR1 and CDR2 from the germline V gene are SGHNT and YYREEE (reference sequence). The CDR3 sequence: CASSLSPSLETQYF. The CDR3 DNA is TGTGCCAGCAGCTTGTCTCCCAGTCTTGAGACCCAGTACTTC. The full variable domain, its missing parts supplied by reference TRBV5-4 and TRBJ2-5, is ETGVTQSPTHLIKTRGQQVTLRCSSQSGHNTVSWYQQALGQGPQFIFQYYREEENGRGNFPPRFSGLQFPNYSSELNVNALELDDSALYLCASSLSPSLETQYFGPGTRLLVL.

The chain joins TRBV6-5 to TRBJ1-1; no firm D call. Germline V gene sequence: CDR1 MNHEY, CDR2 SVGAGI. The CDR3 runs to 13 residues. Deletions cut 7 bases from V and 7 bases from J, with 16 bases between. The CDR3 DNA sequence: TGTGCCAGCACCCCCTACCTCGGGCGTGAAGCTTTCTTT. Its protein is CASTPYLGREAFF.

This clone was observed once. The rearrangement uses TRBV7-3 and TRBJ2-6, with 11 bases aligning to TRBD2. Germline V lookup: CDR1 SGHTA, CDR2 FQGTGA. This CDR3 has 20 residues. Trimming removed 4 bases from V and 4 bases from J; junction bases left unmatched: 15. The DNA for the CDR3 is TGTGCCAGCAGCTCGAACCCGGGACTAGCGGACTCTGGGGGGGCCAACGTCCTGACTTTC. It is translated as CASSSNPGLADSGGANVLTF.

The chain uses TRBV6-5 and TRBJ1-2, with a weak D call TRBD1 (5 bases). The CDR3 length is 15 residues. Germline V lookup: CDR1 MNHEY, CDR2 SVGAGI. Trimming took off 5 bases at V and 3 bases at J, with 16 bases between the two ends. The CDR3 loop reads CASSLGRGGDYGYTF. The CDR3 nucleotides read TGTGCCAGCAGTCTTGGTCGGGGGGGTGACTATGGCTACACCTTC.

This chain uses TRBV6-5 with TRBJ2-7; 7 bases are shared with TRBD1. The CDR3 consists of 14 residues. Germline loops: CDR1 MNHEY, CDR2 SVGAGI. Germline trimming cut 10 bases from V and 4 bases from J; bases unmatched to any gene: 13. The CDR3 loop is CATRPWGQPYEQYF. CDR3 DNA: TGTGCCACCCGTCCTTGGGGACAGCCTTACGAGCAGTACTTC.

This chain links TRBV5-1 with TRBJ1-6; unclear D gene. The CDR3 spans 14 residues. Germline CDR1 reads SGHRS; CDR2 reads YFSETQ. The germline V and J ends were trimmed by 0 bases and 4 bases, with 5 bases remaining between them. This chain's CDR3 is CASSLGGYNSPLHF. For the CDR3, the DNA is TGCGCCAGCAGCTTGGGGGGTTATAATTCACCCCTCCACTTT.

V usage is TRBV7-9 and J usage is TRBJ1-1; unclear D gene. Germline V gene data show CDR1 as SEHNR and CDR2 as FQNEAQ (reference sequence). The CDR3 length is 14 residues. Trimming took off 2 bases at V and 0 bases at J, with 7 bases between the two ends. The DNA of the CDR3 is TGTGCCAGCAGCTTACTGAGGGTGAACACTGAAGCTTTCTTT. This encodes CASSLLRVNTEAFF.

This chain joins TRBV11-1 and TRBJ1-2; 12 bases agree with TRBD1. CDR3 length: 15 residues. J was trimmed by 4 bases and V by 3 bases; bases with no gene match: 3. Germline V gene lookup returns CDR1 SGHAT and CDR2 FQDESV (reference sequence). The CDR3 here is CASSLGTGGFYGYTF. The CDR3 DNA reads TGTGCCAGCAGCTTGGGGACAGGGGGCTTCTATGGCTACACCTTC.

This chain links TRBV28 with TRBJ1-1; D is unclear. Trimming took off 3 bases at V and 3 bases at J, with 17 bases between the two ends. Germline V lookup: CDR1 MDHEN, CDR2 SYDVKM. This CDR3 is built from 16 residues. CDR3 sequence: CASSLTPGRRDTEAFF. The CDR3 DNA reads TGTGCCAGCAGTTTGACCCCCGGTAGACGGGACACTGAAGCTTTCTTT.

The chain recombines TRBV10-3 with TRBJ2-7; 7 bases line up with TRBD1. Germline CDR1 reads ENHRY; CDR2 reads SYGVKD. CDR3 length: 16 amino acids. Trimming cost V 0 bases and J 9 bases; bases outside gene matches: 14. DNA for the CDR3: TGTGCCATCAGTGAGTCGGGACAGACAGCTCCTAGAGGGCAGTACTTC. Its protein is CAISESGQTAPRGQYF.